This TCR beta chain was retrieved from a study of blood T cell repertoires in COVID-19. Study at large: From the United States, Italy and Spain came samples of acute and convalescent COVID-19. In each case, the material was cDNA or gDNA derived from T cells, B-cell-depleted T cells, or PBMCs.

How the authors handled the data: Amplification of reference gene primers was used by the study to estimate nucleated cell counts. Measured with immunoSEQ multiplex PCR; TCRdb has only the in-frame clones, and not every one. The D gene and trimming were derived from the DNA, and the V and J assignments and clone size from that table. The sample lists some 57,000 clones; roughly 86% were seen once. The CDR3 runs 16 residues. The V and J ends lost 1 base and 3 bases, in that order; junction bases with no gene match: 4. CDR1 MGHRA and CDR2 YSYEKL come from the germline V gene. Input material: peripheral blood. The chain is built from TRBV4-1 and TRBJ2-1; TRBD2 matches at 9 bases. The sequence was collected from a woman of 80 years or more with acute or convalescent COVID-19. The CDR3: CASSQVVSGSYNEQFF. The CDR3 region has the DNA TGCGCCAGCAGCCAAGTGGTTAGCGGGAGCTACAATGAGCAGTTCTTC.